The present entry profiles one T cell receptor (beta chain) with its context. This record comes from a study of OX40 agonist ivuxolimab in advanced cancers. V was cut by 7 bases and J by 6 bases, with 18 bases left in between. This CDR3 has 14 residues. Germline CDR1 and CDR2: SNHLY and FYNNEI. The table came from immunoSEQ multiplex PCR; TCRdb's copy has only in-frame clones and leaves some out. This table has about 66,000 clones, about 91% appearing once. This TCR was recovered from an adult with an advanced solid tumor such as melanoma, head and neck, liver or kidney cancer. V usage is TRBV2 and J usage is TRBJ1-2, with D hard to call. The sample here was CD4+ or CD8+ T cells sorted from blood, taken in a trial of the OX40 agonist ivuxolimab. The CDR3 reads CASITPWVENGYTF. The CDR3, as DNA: TGTGCCAGCATCACTCCGTGGGTTGAGAATGGCTACACCTTC. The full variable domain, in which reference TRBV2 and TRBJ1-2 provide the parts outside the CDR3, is EPEVTQTPSHQVTQMGQEVILRCVPISNHLYFYWYRQILGQKVEFLVSFYNNEISEKSEIFDDQFSVERPDGSNFTLKIRSTKLEDSAMYFCASITPWVENGYTFGSGTRLTVV.